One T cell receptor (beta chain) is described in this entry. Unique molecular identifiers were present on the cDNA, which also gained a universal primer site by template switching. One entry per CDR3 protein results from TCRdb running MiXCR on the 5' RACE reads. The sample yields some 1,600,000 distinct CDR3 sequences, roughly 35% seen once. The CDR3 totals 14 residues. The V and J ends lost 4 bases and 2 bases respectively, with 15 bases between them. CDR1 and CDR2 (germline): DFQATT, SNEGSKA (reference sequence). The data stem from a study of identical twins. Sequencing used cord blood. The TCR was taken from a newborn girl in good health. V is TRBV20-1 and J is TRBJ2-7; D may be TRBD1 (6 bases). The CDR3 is CSAIRTGTPYEQYF. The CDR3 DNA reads TGCAGTGCTATCCGAACAGGGACGCCCTACGAGCAGTACTTC.